This TCR beta chain derives from a study of cytomegalovirus exposure and HLA in healthy donors. Study-wide points: Per a prior analysis, the majority of TCR beta V segments were productive roughly 87% or roughly 30% of the time. 150 to 200 TCR beta chains were listed as cytomegalovirus-associated. When the data were analyzed later, several of the most significant clusters appeared to be linked to common viral pathogens.

Researchers ran the PCR with 60 Vbeta and 13 Jbeta primers. Sequenced by immunoSEQ multiplex PCR; TCRdb stores in-frame clones only, minus some. The sample carries 180,000 or so clones, roughly 81% recorded once. This clone was picked up one time. Its antigen is currently unknown. At one of its ends the junction is not consistent with the germline gene, which may arise from a read error. This CDR3 comprises 11 residues. Germline loops: CDR1 SGHDT, CDR2 YYEEEE. The specimen was PBMCs. The receptor's source is a woman between 18 and 29 years old in good health and CMV-seropositive. V gene TRBV5-6 combines with J gene TRBJ2-7, with 7 positions matching TRBD2. CDR3 coding DNA: TGTGCCAGCAGCGTCGGGACTACCCAGATATTC. Amino acids: CASSVGTTQIF.